Following are 12 T cell receptor beta chains from one sample sequenced in a study of CD8 T cells in ankylosing spondylitis. TCRdb ran MiXCR on the 5' RACE reads and lists one entry per CDR3 protein. There are about 240,000 distinct CDR3 sequences in the sample; 7.5% to 9% occur only once, and nearly 7% lies in the top ten. The specimen sequenced was blood, either unsorted or a sorted T cell fraction (not recorded which). The receptors stem from a male donor with ankylosing spondylitis or in good health (not recorded which).

This clonotype was seen many times. This chain links TRBV12-3 or TRBV12-4 with TRBJ1-5, with TRBD1 matching 7 bases. Trimming removed 8 bases from V and 5 bases from J; junction bases left unmatched: 12. This CDR3 contains 15 residues. The CDR3 loop is CASQRRGLLYQPQHF. CDR3 in DNA: TGTGCCAGCCAGAGGAGGGGGCTCCTATATCAGCCCCAGCATTTT.

Ten or more counts support this clonotype. The rearrangement uses TRBV7-9 and TRBJ2-5; 11 positions match TRBD2. V shed 3 bases and J 2 bases; nucleotides not matched to a gene: 2. This CDR3 is built from 15 residues. Germline CDR1 reads SEHNR; CDR2 reads FQNEAQ (reference sequence). The CDR3 protein is CASSLTSGIQETQYF. DNA for the CDR3: TGTGCCAGCAGCTTGACTAGCGGGATTCAAGAGACCCAGTACTTC.

This clonotype came up many times. The genes are TRBV7-9 and TRBJ1-6; D is ambiguous. Trimming removed 3 bases from V and 4 bases from J, with 7 bases in between. This CDR3 spans 14 amino acids. Germline V gene lookup returns CDR1 SEHNR and CDR2 FQNEAQ (reference sequence). CDR3 loop: CASSFGGYNSPLHF. CDR3 sequence (DNA): TGTGCCAGCAGCTTTGGCGGTTATAATTCACCCCTCCACTTT.

This chain connects TRBV7-8 to TRBJ1-6; D unclear. The germline V gene has CDR1 SGHVS and CDR2 FQNEAQ. CDR3 size: 16 residues. Trimming shortened V by 1 base and J by 0 bases, and 7 bases separated the two germline ends. The CDR3 DNA reads TGTGCCAGCAGCTTAGGGGCAGGCTCCTATAATTCACCCCTCCACTTT. It codes for CASSLGAGSYNSPLHF.

This clonotype was detected many times. The chain is built from TRBV12-3 or TRBV12-4 and TRBJ2-1; D call uncertain. This CDR3 is 12 amino acids long. V dropped 2 bases and J dropped 9 bases, with 8 bases sitting between them. The CDR3 here is CASSLSNSEQFF. For the CDR3, the DNA is TGTGCCAGCAGTTTAAGTAATTCTGAGCAGTTCTTC.

This clonotype has a count of ten or more. The CDR3 bases are TGTGCCAGCAGCTTGGGGTACAGAAATAGCAATCAGCCCCAGCATTTT. Its protein product is CASSLGYRNSNQPQHF. This rearrangement joins TRBV5-6 to TRBJ1-5; no reliable D call. The CDR3 length is 16 residues. V was trimmed by 0 bases and J by 0 bases, leaving 10 bases between them. CDR1 and CDR2 from the germline V gene are SGHDT and YYEEEE.

V and J are TRBV10-3 and TRBJ2-7; 9 bases are a match to TRBD1. Germline values: CDR1 ENHRY, CDR2 SYGVKD. The CDR3 sequence is 14 residues long. Trimming removed 6 bases from V and 4 bases from J; junction bases left unmatched: 7. CDR3 in amino acids: CAIRPGTGRYEQYF. DNA for the CDR3: TGTGCCATCAGGCCCGGGACAGGGAGATACGAGCAGTACTTC.

The chain uses TRBV20-1 and TRBJ2-7; 7 bases agree with TRBD1. J lost 4 bases, V lost 3 bases, and 6 bases had no gene match. This CDR3 comprises 13 residues. CDR1 is DFQATT, CDR2 SNEGSKA, per germline (reference sequence). The CDR3 loop reads CSARVQGDYEQYF. The CDR3 nucleotides are TGCAGTGCTAGGGTGCAGGGGGATTACGAGCAGTACTTC.

This clonotype was seen repeatedly, ten times or more. The V gene is TRBV5-1, the J gene TRBJ2-5; 12 nucleotides align to TRBD2. The trim removed 3 bases at V and 4 bases at J, leaving 7 bases unmatched. CDR1 SGHRS and CDR2 YFSETQ come from the germline V gene. This CDR3 is 16 amino acids long. The CDR3 sequence: CASSSTSGSTGETQYF. The CDR3 nucleotides are TGCGCCAGCAGCTCGACTAGCGGGAGCACGGGAGAGACCCAGTACTTC.

This clonotype was picked up many times. The chain has TRBV25-1 and TRBJ2-7; D is ambiguous. The CDR3 totals 15 residues. Trimming removed 3 bases from V and 0 bases from J, with 12 bases in between. From germline, CDR1 is MGHDK and CDR2 SYGVNS. This CDR3 reads CASSEVSSFSYEQYF. CDR3 nucleotides: TGTGCCAGCAGTGAGGTCTCCTCGTTCTCCTACGAGCAGTACTTC.

Ten or more counts support this clonotype. The chain carries TRBV7-9 and TRBJ2-7; a possible D gene is TRBD2 (6 bases). Germline assignment: CDR1 SEHNR and CDR2 FQNEAQ (reference sequence). Trimming removed 1 base from V and 5 bases from J, with 12 bases in between. The CDR3 covers 14 residues. The CDR3 spells CASSLDGGSNEQYF. The CDR3 nucleotides read TGTGCCAGCAGCTTAGATGGGGGGAGCAACGAGCAGTACTTC.

This clonotype was counted between two and nine times. The chain joins TRBV7-2 to TRBJ1-5, with 8 bases matching TRBD1. There are 15 residues in the CDR3. The germline V gene encodes CDR1 SGHTA and CDR2 FQGNSA. With 0 bases clipped from V and 8 bases from J, the junction kept 6 bases outside the gene matches. Written as DNA, the CDR3 is TGTGCCAGCAGCTTAGCGCCAACAGGGGGTAAGCCCCAGCATTTT. Translating gives CASSLAPTGGKPQHF.